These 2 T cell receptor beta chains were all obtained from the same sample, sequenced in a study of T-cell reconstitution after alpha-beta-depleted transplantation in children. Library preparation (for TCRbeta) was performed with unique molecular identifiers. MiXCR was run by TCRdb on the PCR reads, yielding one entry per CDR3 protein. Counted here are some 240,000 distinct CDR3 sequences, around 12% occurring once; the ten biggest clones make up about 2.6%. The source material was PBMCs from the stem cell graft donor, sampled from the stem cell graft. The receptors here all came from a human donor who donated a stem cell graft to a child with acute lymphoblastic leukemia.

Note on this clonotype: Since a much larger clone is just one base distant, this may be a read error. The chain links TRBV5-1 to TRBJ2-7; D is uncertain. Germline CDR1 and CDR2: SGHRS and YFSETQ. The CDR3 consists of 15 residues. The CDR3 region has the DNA TGCGGCAGCAGCTTGGTCCCACGAGGTTCCTACGAGCAGTACTTC. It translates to CGSSLVPRGSYEQYF.

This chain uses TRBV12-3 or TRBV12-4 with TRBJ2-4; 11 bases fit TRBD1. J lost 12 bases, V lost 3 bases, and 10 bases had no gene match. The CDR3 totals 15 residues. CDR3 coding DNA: TGTGCCAGCAGTTTTATAGGACAGGGGGCTGACAGTCAGTACTTC. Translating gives CASSFIGQGADSQYF.